Listed below are T cell receptor beta chains from one sample, sequenced in a study of T-cell memory formation after mild COVID-19. TCRdb passed the 5' RACE reads through MiXCR, listing each CDR3 protein once. The sample contains approximately 450,000 distinct CDR3 sequences, 15% to 20% of which appear only once. Sample: PBMCs or a T cell subset sorted from them (not recorded which). These receptors were obtained from an adult woman who had mild COVID-19 (a few samples of this study predate the infection). Cell type and time point are not known. The CDR3 runs from the conserved cysteine through the conserved F or W. The D gene is left open where the match is weak. Expanded clones get a size class; other rows say once, few or many, or leave the size out.

TRBJ1-1 | . | TRBV7-2 | many | TGTGCCAGCAGCCCGTATTTGAGGACTGAAGCTTTCTTT | CASSPYLRTEAFF
TRBJ2-1 | TRBD1 | TRBV2 | many | TGTGCCAGCAGCTTTGGACAGGGCCTCTACAATGAGCAGTTCTTC | CASSFGQGLYNEQFF
TRBJ2-1 | . | TRBV9 | few | TGTGCCAGCAGCCCTACAGATTACAATGAGCAGTTCTTC | CASSPTDYNEQFF
TRBJ1-1 | TRBD1 | TRBV7-2 | . | TGTGCCAGCCGCTACCAACCCGACAGGGAATCTGAAGCTTTCTTT | CASRYQPDRESEAFF
TRBJ1-1 | . | TRBV12-5 | . | TGTGCTAGTGGTTTTCAATGTGGTTTCACTGAAGCTTTCTTT | CASGFQCGFTEAFF
TRBJ2-3 | . | TRBV6-1 | few | TGTGCCAGCAGTGAGGAGGGAGATACGCAGTATTTT | CASSEEGDTQYF
TRBJ2-1 | TRBD2 | TRBV6-1 | few | TGTGCCAGCAGTACAAAGGGGTGGCGGAGCGGGAGTTGGGGTGAGCAGTTCTTC | CASSTKGWRSGSWGEQFF
TRBJ2-3 | . | TRBV5-4 | many | TGTGCCAGCAGCCAGACCCCAGATACGCAGTATTTT | CASSQTPDTQYF
TRBJ1-6 | . | TRBV6-6 | . | TGTGCCAGCAGTCCCCCATCTGGGGGTGGTTCACCCCTCCACTTT | CASSPPSGGGSPLHF
TRBJ1-6 | . | TRBV11-2 | . | TGTGCCAGCAGTCCCCCAGGGGAATATAATTCACCCCTCCACTTT | CASSPPGEYNSPLHF
TRBJ1-1 | . | TRBV20-1 | few | TGCAGTGCTAGGGGGGGGGGCACTAACACTGAAGCTTTCTTT | CSARGGGTNTEAFF
TRBJ2-1 | . | TRBV6-6 | . | TGTGCCAGCACCACTAACGGCAATGAGCAGTTCTTC | CASTTNGNEQFF
TRBJ2-1 | TRBD2 | TRBV6-5 | . | TGTGCCAGCAGTTACAGTTTGGGACTAGCTCTTCCGAATGAGCAGTTCTTC | CASSYSLGLALPNEQFF
TRBJ2-2 | TRBD1 | TRBV7-9 | few | TGTGCCAGCAGCTTAGGACAGGGGGCACGAGGCACCGGGGAGCTGTTTTTT | CASSLGQGARGTGELFF
TRBJ2-7 | TRBD2 | TRBV20-1 | . | TGCAGTGCTAGAGTTGAGGGCGGGAGGCCCGCCTACGAGCAGTACTTC | CSARVEGGRPAYEQYF
TRBJ2-5 | . | TRBV9 | few | TGTGCCAGCAGCGTAGGTCCGGGAAGAGAGACCCAGTACTTC | CASSVGPGRETQYF
TRBJ1-1 | . | TRBV5-1 | few | TGCGCCAGCAGGGGAGAGGACAGCACTGAAGCTTTCTTT | CASRGEDSTEAFF
TRBJ1-1 | . | TRBV6-1 | . | TGTGCCAGCAGTGACGGGAGTATAACGGAAGCTTTCTTT | CASSDGSITEAFF
TRBJ1-5 | . | TRBV12-5 | few | TGTGCTAGTGGTTTACAGGGTAATCAGCCCCAGCATTTT | CASGLQGNQPQHF
TRBJ2-7 | . | TRBV21-1 | . | TGTGCCAGCAGCTCCCCACCCGACCGCGATAAGGAGCAGTACTTC | CASSSPPDRDKEQYF
TRBJ2-2 | . | TRBV15 | . | TGTGCCGCAAGTGAGGGACTGAACACCGGGGAGCTGTTTTTT | CAASEGLNTGELFF
TRBJ2-1 | . | TRBV24-1 | . | TGTGCCACCAGTGATGCGGCCCCGCGCTTGAATAGCTGGGGTAATGAGCAGTTCTTC | CATSDAAPRLNSWGNEQFF
TRBJ1-6 | TRBD1 | TRBV4-1 | many | TGCGCCAGCAGCCCCTATGGACAGGCGAATTCACCCCTCCACTTT | CASSPYGQANSPLHF
TRBJ2-3 | . | TRBV12-3/TRBV12-4 | . | TGTGCCAGCAGCTATAATGACCACACAGATACGCAGTATTTT | CASSYNDHTDTQYF
TRBJ2-1 | . | TRBV29-1 | . | TGCAGCGTTGAAGAATTAGGGAATGAGCAGTTCTTC | CSVEELGNEQFF
TRBJ2-5 | . | TRBV7-6 | few | TGTGCCAGCAGCCCTGAGGGGCATGGAGTCGAAGAGACCCAGTACTTC | CASSPEGHGVEETQYF
TRBJ1-4 | TRBD1 | TRBV5-1 | . | TGCGCCAGCAGCTTACTCCGGGACAGGGGGGAAAAACTGTTTTTT | CASSLLRDRGEKLFF
TRBJ2-7 | . | TRBV7-2 | . | TGTGCCAGCAGCTTAGAAGCTGTCCTGACATACGAGCAGTACTTC | CASSLEAVLTYEQYF
TRBJ1-6 | . | TRBV2 | few | TGTGCCAGCACCCCAGGGCGGGCCCGGGCGAATTCACCCCTCCACTTT | CASTPGRARANSPLHF
TRBJ2-5 | . | TRBV5-5 | . | TGTGCCAGCAGCTTGGAAGGGGAGGTAGGAGAGACCCAGTACTTC | CASSLEGEVGETQYF
TRBJ1-1 | TRBD1 | TRBV5-1 | . | TGCGCCAGCAGCACCACAGGGGCCCTCTCTGAAGCTTTCTTT | CASSTTGALSEAFF
TRBJ2-3 | . | TRBV7-3 | few | TGTGCCAGCAGTCCTTTCGCAGGAGCGGCCACAGATACGCAGTATTTT | CASSPFAGAATDTQYF
TRBJ2-2 | . | TRBV30 | few | TGTGCCTGTCGGCAGGCGAACACCGGGGAGCTGTTTTTT | CACRQANTGELFF
TRBJ2-3 | . | TRBV13 | . | TGTGCCAGCAGCTTTGGGACTGCCCGAGATACGCAGTATTTT | CASSFGTARDTQYF
TRBJ1-3 | . | TRBV7-6 | . | TGTGCCAGCAGCTTAGGACCCTCCTCTGGAAACACCATATATTTT | CASSLGPSSGNTIYF
TRBJ1-6 | . | TRBV7-6 | . | TGTGCCAGCAGCTTAGGGCGGAATAATTCACCCCTCCACTTT | CASSLGRNNSPLHF
TRBJ2-7 | . | TRBV2 | many | TGTGCCAGCAGTACTGACAGCTACGAGCAGTACTTC | CASSTDSYEQYF
TRBJ2-1 | TRBD1 | TRBV7-6 | . | TGTGCCAGCAGCCTATTTACCGGGACAGGAGGACATGAGCAGTTCTTC | CASSLFTGTGGHEQFF
TRBJ2-3 | . | TRBV7-2 | few | TGTGCCAGCAGACTTGGAACTTTGGATACGCAGTATTTT | CASRLGTLDTQYF
TRBJ2-1 | . | TRBV7-6 | few | TGTGCCAGCAGTAAAGGGGCGGAGCAGTTCTTC | CASSKGAEQFF
TRBJ2-7 | TRBD1 | TRBV11-1 | few | TGTGCCAGCAGCTTGACAGGGTCAAATCTCTACGAGCAGTACTTC | CASSLTGSNLYEQYF
TRBJ2-1 | . | TRBV5-1 | few | TGCGCCAGCAGCCTACTAGCCACTGAGCAGTTCTTC | CASSLLATEQFF
TRBJ2-1 | TRBD1 | TRBV5-4 | many | TGTGCCAGCAGCCCAAAGGGGGCTGACAATGAGCAGTTCTTC | CASSPKGADNEQFF
TRBJ2-2 | TRBD1 | TRBV5-1 | . | TGCGCCAGCAGCCCGGGACAGTCGAACACCGGGGAGCTGTTTTTT | CASSPGQSNTGELFF
TRBJ1-1 | . | TRBV10-3 | few | TGTGCCATCCAAGGGGGGGCCAACACTGAAGCTTTCTTT | CAIQGGANTEAFF